Below, 14 T cell receptor beta chains from the same sample are listed, as sequenced in a study of somatic mutations in cytotoxic T cells in rheumatoid arthritis. The repertoire was sequenced with immunoSEQ multiplex PCR; TCRdb's copy has only in-frame clones and lacks some. The table records about 12,000 clones, about 80% of them present only once. The specimen sequenced was CD8+ T cells sorted from blood. The receptors shown here come from a man aged 45-65 years in good health.

V gene TRBV27 combines with J gene TRBJ2-5; tentative D call: TRBD1 (5 bases). The CDR3 spans 13 residues. V dropped 6 bases and J dropped 0 bases, with 8 bases sitting between them. In germline, CDR1 is MNHEY, CDR2 SMNVEV (reference sequence). This CDR3 is CASSPRDQETQYF. CDR3 nucleotide sequence: TGTGCCAGCAGCCCCAGGGACCAAGAGACCCAGTACTTC.

The rearrangement joins TRBV28 to TRBJ2-7; 9 bases are a match to TRBD1. Germline V gene sequence: CDR1 MDHEN, CDR2 SYDVKM. The ends lost 4 bases at V and 6 bases at J; junction bases unmatched: 7. The CDR3 covers 14 residues. This CDR3 is CASSSPGQGGEQYF. The CDR3 coding sequence is TGTGCCAGCAGTTCCCCGGGACAGGGAGGCGAGCAGTACTTC.

The rearrangement links TRBV28 to TRBJ1-2, with 10 bases identical to TRBD1. Looked up from germline, CDR1 is MDHEN and CDR2 is SYDVKM. Unmatched junction bases numbered 8, after V lost 5 bases and J lost 5 bases. The CDR3 runs to 15 residues. The CDR3 sequence is CASSLRDRGGYGYTF. In DNA form, the CDR3 reads TGTGCCAGCAGTCTTAGGGACAGGGGTGGTTATGGCTACACCTTC.

The chain links TRBV4-1 to TRBJ2-7; D tentatively reads TRBD1 or TRBD2 (5 bases each). The CDR3 is made up of 17 amino acids. Trimming left V 2 bases short and J 1 base short, with 18 bases between. In germline, CDR1 is MGHRA, CDR2 YSYEKL. The CDR3 is CASSQPPRELVSYEQYF. The DNA of the CDR3 is TGCGCCAGCAGCCAACCTCCCAGGGAGCTTGTGTCCTACGAGCAGTACTTC.

This clone was seen a handful of times. The chain employs TRBV7-2 and TRBJ1-1, with no clear D. CDR1 SGHTA and CDR2 FQGNSA come from the germline V gene. The CDR3 runs 14 residues. V lost 5 bases, J lost 4 bases, and 14 bases lay in between. CDR3: CASSLLAASTEAFF. CDR3 DNA: TGTGCCAGCAGCCTCCTTGCGGCGTCCACTGAAGCTTTCTTT.

This clone came up a few times. The chain employs TRBV25-1 and TRBJ2-7; D is perhaps TRBD1 (5 bases). The CDR3 totals 13 residues. Trimming removed 5 bases at V and 6 bases at J, with 14 bases between. Germline V gene lookup returns CDR1 MGHDK and CDR2 SYGVNS. The CDR3 region has the DNA TGTGCCAGCAGTATAGGGGTTTTCGTCGAGCAGTACTTC. Translating gives CASSIGVFVEQYF.

This chain joins TRBV7-6 and TRBJ1-1; possible D gene TRBD1, 6 bases. The CDR3 totals 16 residues. The V end was cut by 6 bases, the J end by 4 bases, with 21 bases between. The germline gives CDR1 SGHVS, CDR2 FNYEAQ. The CDR3 DNA sequence: TGTGCCAGCAGACCTCTACCGAGGACAGAGAGCACTGAAGCTTTCTTT. Translated, it gives CASRPLPRTESTEAFF.

The chain uses TRBV19 and TRBJ2-3; D is tentatively TRBD1 or TRBD2 (7 bases each). CDR3 size: 17 residues. Trimming shortened V by 3 bases and J by 3 bases, and 19 bases separated the two germline ends. The germline CDR1 and CDR2 sequences are LNHDA and SQIVND (reference sequence). DNA for the CDR3: TGTGCCAGTAGTATCTTCCCGACAGGGAGGGGTACAGATACGCAGTATTTT. This encodes CASSIFPTGRGTDTQYF.

V is TRBV6-6 and J is TRBJ2-1; no definite D call. Per the germline V gene, CDR1 is MNHNY and CDR2 is SVGAGI (reference sequence). The CDR3 is 14 amino acids. V lost 4 bases, J lost 8 bases, and 15 bases lay in between. The DNA for the CDR3 is TGTGCCAGCAGTTCCCTTAGTAGGTCGGATGAGCAGTTCTTC. This encodes CASSSLSRSDEQFF.

The chain couples TRBV7-6 to TRBJ1-6, with D perhaps TRBD1 (6 bases). CDR3 length equals 16 residues. V was shortened by 0 bases and J by 6 bases, with 12 bases between the two germline ends. In germline, CDR1 is SGHVS, CDR2 FNYEAQ. DNA of the CDR3: TGTGCCAGCAGCTTAGCAGCGGGGGGCCTTAATTCACCCCTCCACTTT. It encodes CASSLAAGGLNSPLHF.

The V and J genes are TRBV4-2 and TRBJ2-7; the D is unclear. The CDR3 is 17 amino acids. CDR1 is LGHNA, CDR2 YNFKEQ, per germline. V was clipped by 1 base and J by 2 bases, with 18 bases between them. DNA for the CDR3: TGTGCCAGCAGCCAAGCTCCCCCTGGAGCATTTCCCTACGAGCAGTACTTC. Protein: CASSQAPPGAFPYEQYF.

V gene TRBV29-1 combines with J gene TRBJ1-2; tentative D call: TRBD1 (6 bases). V lost 4 bases, J lost 3 bases, and 12 bases lay in between. The CDR3 sequence is 13 residues long. Germline assignment: CDR1 SQVTM and CDR2 ANQGSEA. The CDR3 sequence is CSVVRGVDYGYTF. CDR3 DNA: TGCAGCGTTGTTAGGGGGGTAGACTATGGCTACACCTTC.

This chain joins TRBV12-5 and TRBJ2-7; D ambiguous. CDR3 length: 13 residues. The germline CDR1 and CDR2 sequences are LGHNT and FRNRAP. The germline V and J ends were trimmed by 8 bases and 2 bases, with 13 bases remaining between them. The DNA of the CDR3 is TGTGCTAGTTCTCTGGCCCCCACCTACGAGCAGTACTTC. Amino acid sequence: CASSLAPTYEQYF. The whole variable domain, remainder taken from reference TRBV12-5 and TRBJ2-7, is DARVTQTPRHKVTEMGQEVTMRCQPILGHNTVFWYRQTMMQGLELLAYFRNRAPLDDSGMPKDRFSAEMPDATLATLKIQPSEPRDSAVYFCASSLAPTYEQYFGPGTRLTVT.

This clone has only a few counts. J is TRBJ1-1 and V is TRBV4-1; D unresolved. Germline CDR1 and CDR2: MGHRA and YSYEKL. The CDR3 runs to 15 residues. V gave up 0 bases and J gave up 3 bases, with 11 bases separating them. CDR3: CASSQELPTYTEAFF. The DNA of the CDR3 is TGCGCCAGCAGCCAAGAGCTCCCGACCTACACTGAAGCTTTCTTT.